The sequence of this T cell receptor (beta chain) was determined in a study of blood T cell repertoires in COVID-19. Across the study: The cDNA or gDNA used as material had been derived from T cells, B-cell-depleted T cells, or PBMCs.

The CDR3 is 16 residues long. Germline trimming cut 5 bases from V and 4 bases from J; bases unmatched to any gene: 12. In germline, CDR1 is MDHEN, CDR2 SYDVKM. The repertoire was sequenced with immunoSEQ multiplex PCR; TCRdb's copy has only in-frame clones and lacks some. Found here are some 70,000 clones, just under 90% of them singletons; the top ten hold roughly 6.3%. The sample taken for sequencing was peripheral blood. This chain links TRBV28 with TRBJ2-3; 7 bases are a match to TRBD1. The clonotype comes from a woman of 80 years or more with active COVID-19. CDR3 amino acids: CASSEGIQGGADTQYF. The CDR3 coding sequence is TGTGCCAGCAGTGAGGGGATCCAAGGGGGCGCAGATACGCAGTATTTT.